Listed here are 25 T cell receptor beta chains from one sample, sequenced in a study of blood T cell repertoires in COVID-19. Profiled with immunoSEQ multiplex PCR; TCRdb holds only in-frame clones, not every one. The sample has some 370,000 clones, 80% to 85% seen once; the top ten hold over 4.5%. Sequencing was performed on PBMCs or T cells enriched from blood (not recorded which). The origin of the receptors is a woman aged 45-59 years who had recovered from COVID-19.

J is TRBJ1-1 and V is TRBV15; D is possibly TRBD1 (6 bases). Germline V gene data show CDR1 as LNHNV and CDR2 as YYDKDF (reference sequence). V was pared by 1 base and J by 7 bases, with 10 bases between. The CDR3 length is 13 residues. CDR3 loop: CATSRGLDSEAFF. The CDR3 DNA reads TGTGCCACCAGCAGAGGTCTGGACAGTGAAGCTTTCTTT. Full variable domain (outside the CDR3, taken from reference TRBV15 and TRBJ1-1): DAMVIQNPRYQVTQFGKPVTLSCSQTLNHNVMYWYQQKSSQAPKLLFHYYDKDFNNEADTPDNFQSRRPNTSFCFLDIRSPGLGDTAMYLCATSRGLDSEAFFGQGTRLTVV.

This sequence joins TRBV5-5 and TRBJ2-7; the match to TRBD2 covers 7 bases. CDR1 and CDR2 from the germline V gene are SGHKS and YYEKEE (reference sequence). The CDR3 runs to 14 residues. V gave up 0 bases and J gave up 4 bases; unmatched junction bases: 4. The CDR3 sequence is CASSLAGEGYEQYF. The CDR3 DNA reads as TGTGCCAGCAGCTTGGCGGGGGAGGGTTACGAGCAGTACTTC.

This clone was detected a few times. Other DNA sequences in the sample encode the same CDR3. The chain employs TRBV14 and TRBJ1-1; no clear D gene. The CDR3 covers 13 residues. The germline CDR1 and CDR2 sequences are SGHDN and FVKESK. The V and J ends lost 1 base and 5 bases respectively, with 8 bases between them. CDR3 nucleotide sequence: TGTGCCAGCAGCCAAGGTACGGGGACTGAAGCTTTCTTT. Translated, it gives CASSQGTGTEAFF.

The gene calls are TRBV5-1 and TRBJ1-1; weak D call: TRBD1 (6 bases). V lost 5 bases and J 6 bases, leaving 14 bases between the germline ends. CDR1 is SGHRS, CDR2 YFSETQ, per germline. This CDR3 comprises 13 residues. This chain's CDR3 is CASSRGGTAEAFF. The CDR3 nucleotides read TGCGCCAGCAGTAGGGGGGGTACAGCTGAAGCTTTCTTT.

This clone was detected only a few times. This chain connects TRBV6-6 to TRBJ1-5; 7 positions match TRBD1. With V trimmed by 5 bases and J by 3 bases, 7 bases remained unmatched. The CDR3 is made up of 15 amino acids. Looked up from germline, CDR1 is MNHNY and CDR2 is SVGAGI (reference sequence). DNA for the CDR3: TGTGCCAGCAGTCTTCCGGGACAGCTCAATCAGCCCCAGCATTTT. Translating gives CASSLPGQLNQPQHF.

J is TRBJ2-1 and V is TRBV12-5; maybe TRBD1 (6 bases). Germline V lookup: CDR1 LGHNT, CDR2 FRNRAP. Deletions cut 4 bases from V and 1 base from J, with 17 bases between. This CDR3 region has 17 residues. The CDR3 reads CASGSPPTGESYNEQFF. The DNA of the CDR3 is TGTGCTAGTGGTTCCCCCCCGACAGGAGAGTCCTACAATGAGCAGTTCTTC.

DNA for the CDR3: TGTGCCAGCAGTTTCGGTAACAGGGGACCCTACAATGAGCAGTTCTTC. It yields the protein CASSFGNRGPYNEQFF. The chain carries TRBV27 and TRBJ2-1; 7 nucleotides line up with TRBD1. V lost 3 bases, J lost 2 bases, and 7 bases stayed unmatched. Germline CDR1 is MNHEY and CDR2 is SMNVEV (reference sequence). This CDR3 region has 16 residues.

This clone has just a few counts. V gene TRBV30 combines with J gene TRBJ2-7; maybe TRBD2 (5 bases). In germline, CDR1 is GTSNPN, CDR2 SVGIG (reference sequence). The CDR3 is made up of 14 amino acids. The germline V and J ends were trimmed by 4 bases and 2 bases, with 15 bases remaining between them. The CDR3 nucleotides read TGTGCCTGGACCCAAAACGGGATCCCCTACGAGCAGTACTTC. It translates to CAWTQNGIPYEQYF.

J is TRBJ1-2 and V is TRBV11-2; no clear D. Between the trimmed V and J ends, which lost 3 bases and 0 bases, there was a span of 5 bases. Looked up from germline, CDR1 is SGHAT and CDR2 is FQNNGV. The CDR3 extends over 13 amino acids. The CDR3 sequence: CASSFGSNYGYTF. The CDR3, as DNA: TGTGCCAGCAGCTTCGGTTCTAACTATGGCTACACCTTC.

This chain links TRBV3-1 (or the pseudogene TRBV3-2) with TRBJ1-2, with 9 bases matching TRBD1. The CDR3 has 15 amino acids. In germline, CDR1 is LGHDT, CDR2 YNNKEL (reference sequence). Germline trimming cut 3 bases from V and 7 bases from J; bases unmatched to any gene: 9. CDR3: CASSQAGQGWGGYTF. For the CDR3, the DNA is TGTGCCAGCAGCCAGGCAGGACAGGGGTGGGGTGGCTACACCTTC.

The chain joins TRBV2 to TRBJ1-2, with D unresolved. Trimming cost V 8 bases and J 2 bases, with 9 bases left between them. CDR1 is SNHLY, CDR2 FYNNEI, per germline. CDR3 length equals 12 residues. DNA of the CDR3: TGTGCCAGCGGCTTCTCAAACTATGGCTACACCTTC. This gives the protein CASGFSNYGYTF. Using reference TRBV2 and TRBJ1-2 for the parts outside the CDR3, the full variable domain is EPEVTQTPSHQVTQMGQEVILRCVPISNHLYFYWYRQILGQKVEFLVSFYNNEISEKSEIFDDQFSVERPDGSNFTLKIRSTKLEDSAMYFCASGFSNYGYTFGSGTRLTVV.

The CDR3 loop is CASSPTGNSHTQYF. Here the CDR3 DNA reads TGTGCCAGCAGCCCGACAGGGAACTCACATACGCAGTATTTT. J is TRBJ2-3 and V is TRBV3-1 (or the pseudogene TRBV3-2), with 7 bases lining up with TRBD1. The ends lost 4 bases at V and 7 bases at J; junction bases unmatched: 8. CDR1 LGHDT and CDR2 YNNKEL come from the germline V gene (reference sequence). The CDR3 runs to 14 residues.

This CDR3 reads CASSVVTEAFF. The CDR3 DNA reads TGTGCCAGCAGCGTCGTGACTGAAGCTTTCTTT. The genes are TRBV3-1 (or the pseudogene TRBV3-2) and TRBJ1-1; D is ambiguous. Trimming shortened V by 5 bases and J by 5 bases, and 6 bases separated the two germline ends. The CDR3 has 11 residues. The V gene's germline CDR1 is LGHDT and CDR2 YNNKEL (reference sequence).

This clone occurred once. This chain joins TRBV10-3 and TRBJ2-7, with a weak D call TRBD2 (6 bases). CDR1 and CDR2 (germline): ENHRY, SYGVKD. Trimming cost V 2 bases and J 2 bases, with 10 bases left between them. The CDR3 extends over 14 amino acids. CDR3 nucleotides: TGTGCCATCAGTGAGCTAGGAGGGACCTACGAGCAGTACTTC. This translates into CAISELGGTYEQYF.

The chain couples TRBV11-3 to TRBJ2-1, with D possibly matching TRBD2 (5 bases). Looked up from germline, CDR1 is SGHNT and CDR2 is YENEEA. The CDR3 sequence is 15 residues long. V was shortened by 1 base and J by 7 bases, with 14 bases between the two germline ends. This chain's CDR3 is CASSLAGVSGNEQFF. CDR3 nucleotides: TGTGCCAGCAGCTTAGCCGGGGTTTCAGGAAATGAGCAGTTCTTC.

The chain recombines TRBV5-6 with TRBJ2-7; D not resolved. The CDR3 is 14 residues long. The germline gives CDR1 SGHDT, CDR2 YYEEEE. V was shortened by 6 bases and J by 3 bases, with 16 bases between the two germline ends. CDR3 sequence: CASTKFGPGYEQYF. As DNA, the CDR3 is TGTGCCAGCACCAAATTTGGGCCCGGCTACGAGCAGTACTTC.

The V call is TRBV2, the J call TRBJ1-1; no clear D. Germline V gives CDR1 SNHLY, CDR2 FYNNEI. Trimming cost V 2 bases and J 8 bases, with 9 bases left between them. This CDR3 has 12 residues. The CDR3 region is CASSETRKEAFF. CDR3 DNA: TGTGCCAGCAGTGAAACCAGGAAGGAAGCTTTCTTT.

This chain joins TRBV4-2 and TRBJ2-2; 9 bases fit TRBD1. This CDR3 contains 15 residues. Per germline, CDR1 LGHNA and CDR2 YNFKEQ. V lost 0 bases to trimming and J lost 13 bases; unmatched junction nucleotides: 9. The CDR3 DNA follows: TGTGCCAGCAGCCAAGATAGAGCGGGACAGGGTAGGCTGTTTTTT. Amino acids: CASSQDRAGQGRLFF.

V usage is TRBV24-1 and J usage is TRBJ2-5, with 7 bases that match TRBD1. The CDR3 spans 14 residues. Per germline, CDR1 KGHDR and CDR2 SFDVKD. Trimming cost V 4 bases and J 2 bases; bases outside gene matches: 3. The CDR3 is CATSDRGQQETQYF. The CDR3 DNA follows: TGTGCCACCAGTGACAGGGGACAGCAAGAGACCCAGTACTTC.

The chain recombines TRBV25-1 with TRBJ2-2; TRBD1 matches at 9 bases. The CDR3 consists of 17 residues. Trimming cost V 6 bases and J 4 bases; bases outside gene matches: 12. Germline V gene lookup returns CDR1 MGHDK and CDR2 SYGVNS. Here the CDR3 DNA reads TGTGCCAGCAGCGCTAGGGTGGGACAGGGTACCACCGGGGAGCTGTTTTTT. Protein: CASSARVGQGTTGELFF.

The chain is built from TRBV3-1 (or the pseudogene TRBV3-2) and TRBJ1-3, with TRBD1 identical over 9 bases. Trimming removed 2 bases from V and 1 base from J; junction bases left unmatched: 6. The germline V gene encodes CDR1 LGHDT and CDR2 YNNKEL (reference sequence). CDR3 length: 17 amino acids. Here the CDR3 reads CASSQTTGQGSGNTIYF. In DNA form, the CDR3 reads TGTGCCAGCAGCCAAACTACCGGACAGGGGTCTGGAAACACCATATATTTT.

This clone appeared a few times. The V gene is TRBV6-8, the J gene TRBJ1-2, with 7 positions matching TRBD1. The trim removed 6 bases at V and 0 bases at J, leaving 13 bases unmatched. Germline assignment: CDR1 MNHGY and CDR2 SAAAGT. The CDR3 runs to 17 residues. CDR3 sequence: CASRPYRGWFPNYGYTF. CDR3 in DNA: TGTGCCAGCAGGCCTTACAGGGGATGGTTCCCTAACTATGGCTACACCTTC.

This clone has a single count. The chain carries TRBV6-4 and TRBJ2-5, with 7 bases that match TRBD1. CDR1 and CDR2 (germline): MRHNA, SNTAGT. This CDR3 is 15 amino acids long. V shed 7 bases, J shed 2 bases, and the junction held 10 bases outside the gene matches. The CDR3 loop is CASNNRGAHQETQYF. The CDR3 DNA reads TGTGCCAGCAATAACAGGGGAGCCCATCAAGAGACCCAGTACTTC.

Remarks on this clone: Other DNA sequences in this sample translate to the same CDR3. V is TRBV4-1 and J is TRBJ2-3; tentative D call: TRBD1 (6 bases). CDR1 and CDR2 from the germline V gene are MGHRA and YSYEKL. V was pared by 4 bases and J by 3 bases, with 14 bases between. The CDR3 is 15 amino acids. This CDR3 reads CASSLDSASTDTQYF. CDR3 DNA: TGCGCCAGCAGCCTGGACAGCGCCTCGACAGATACGCAGTATTTT.

There are a few counts of this clone. The rearrangement links TRBV27 to TRBJ2-3, with D unresolved. V was shortened by 2 bases and J by 2 bases, with 14 bases between the two germline ends. The CDR3 has 16 amino acids. Germline CDR1 and CDR2: MNHEY and SMNVEV (reference sequence). Here the CDR3 reads CASSLRSAGYTDTQYF. The DNA of the CDR3 is TGTGCCAGCAGTTTACGGTCGGCAGGATACACAGATACGCAGTATTTT.